This T cell receptor (beta chain) was captured in a study of regulatory T cells in long-lasting Graves disease. CDR3-region Arm-PCR and iRepertoire HTBI primers produced the TCR beta libraries. TCRdb reprocessed the multiplex PCR reads via MiXCR and lists one record per CDR3 protein. The table lists about 450,000 distinct CDR3 sequences, about a sixth of them singletons. The germline V gene has CDR1 SEHNR and CDR2 FQNEAQ (reference sequence). The CDR3 length is 13 residues. V lost 4 bases to trimming and J lost 7 bases; unmatched junction nucleotides: 7. Time point in this sample: newly diagnosed GD, antithyroid drugs for less than 3 months. RNA isolated from PBMCs was used to make the TCR library. In this sample, this clonotype turned up many times. These same data were also listed under a study on T cells in Graves' hyperthyroidism and ophthalmopathy. This second study notes: Ophthalmopathy was predicted by the model a median of roughly 6.7 months ahead of onset.

The origin of this receptor is a woman aged 25-40 years with Graves disease. The sample here was peripheral blood mononuclear cells (PBMCs), taken at new diagnosis, from a patient treated with antithyroid drugs. The chain has TRBV7-9 and TRBJ2-7; 7 positions match TRBD2. The CDR3 spells CASSSGGAWEQYF. For the CDR3, the DNA is TGTGCCAGCAGCTCGGGAGGAGCCTGGGAGCAGTACTTC.